The 17 T cell receptor beta chains reported below all come from one sample, sequenced in a study of beta chain features in type 1 diabetes. Study-wide points: Moderate but significant shortening of TCRB CDR3s was recorded in all four CD4+ subsets from Type 1 diabetes patients.

The investigators reverse transcribed all of the isolated RNA, so they sequenced expressed TCRB transcripts. Sequencing was performed with immunoSEQ multiplex PCR; in TCRdb, only in-frame clones are kept and a portion is missing. The table records around 140,000 clones, about 13% of them present only once. No antigen has been assigned to these receptors. Sample: central memory CD4+ T cells from blood. The receptor set was obtained from a young man with type 1 diabetes.

This clone was observed a few times. The CDR3 DNA sequence: TGTGCCAGCAGCCCCCGGACCTATGGCTACACCTTC. This sequence encodes CASSPRTYGYTF. The chain joins TRBV9 to TRBJ1-2; D not certain. The CDR3 length is 12 residues. The V and J ends lost 4 bases and 4 bases respectively, with 8 bases between them. Germline V CDR1 and CDR2: SGDLS, YYNGEE.

This clone has a handful of counts. J is TRBJ2-2 and V is TRBV2, with D maybe TRBD2 (6 bases). Germline V lookup: CDR1 SNHLY, CDR2 FYNNEI. The V and J ends lost 8 bases and 1 base respectively, with 14 bases between them. The CDR3 extends over 15 amino acids. CDR3 nucleotides: TGTGCCAGCGGCGGGATAAGCGGGAACACCGGGGAGCTGTTTTTT. Protein: CASGGISGNTGELFF.

This clone was counted only a few times. This chain uses TRBV5-1 with TRBJ1-6; D might be TRBD1 (6 bases). Trimming pared 0 bases from V and 7 bases from J, leaving 8 bases between. Germline V CDR1 and CDR2: SGHRS, YFSETQ. This CDR3 spans 14 amino acids. The CDR3 sequence: CASSLGGQNSPLHF. In DNA form, the CDR3 reads TGCGCCAGCAGCTTGGGTGGACAGAATTCACCCCTCCACTTT.

This rearrangement joins TRBV6-6 to TRBJ2-3, with D tentatively TRBD1 (5 bases). CDR3 length: 12 amino acids. CDR1 MNHNY and CDR2 SVGAGI come from the germline V gene (reference sequence). Trimming pared 6 bases from V and 6 bases from J, leaving 10 bases between. The CDR3 DNA is TGTGCCAGCAGGAGCAGGGCCGATACGCAGTATTTT. Translated, it gives CASRSRADTQYF.

This clone has more than one count but fewer than ten. The rearrangement joins TRBV6-5 to TRBJ1-1; D is unresolved. CDR3 length: 14 amino acids. V was cut by 6 bases and J by 1 base, with 12 bases left in between. Looked up from germline, CDR1 is MNHEY and CDR2 is SVGAGI. CDR3: CASRRPDRNTEAFF. CDR3 coding DNA: TGTGCCAGCAGACGACCGGACCGGAACACTGAAGCTTTCTTT.

The CDR3 bases are TGTGCCAGCAGCGGCGGGACAGGGAACCCCTACGAGCAGTACTTC. Translation gives CASSGGTGNPYEQYF. V usage is TRBV7-9 and J usage is TRBJ2-7, with 9 bases aligning to TRBD1. The V segment lost 5 bases and the J segment 2 bases; nucleotides outside the gene matches: 7. Germline CDR1 and CDR2: SEHNR and FQNEAQ (reference sequence). This CDR3 is 15 amino acids long.

This clone has just a few counts. The V gene is TRBV4-1, the J gene TRBJ2-1; 10 bases match TRBD2. This CDR3 spans 15 amino acids. The V and J ends lost 3 bases and 7 bases, in that order; junction bases with no gene match: 6. The V gene's germline CDR1 is MGHRA and CDR2 YSYEKL. CDR3 in amino acids: CASSHGTSEVNEQFF. The CDR3 bases are TGCGCCAGCAGCCATGGGACTAGCGAGGTGAATGAGCAGTTCTTC.

This chain connects TRBV23-1 to TRBJ1-6; D remains unclear. TRBV23-1 is known as an ORF, though its function is uncertain. With 2 bases removed from V and 13 bases from J, the gap between germline ends came to 24 bases. This CDR3 spans 17 amino acids. The chain's CDR3 is CASSQKGKGRFKWPLHF. CDR3 sequence (DNA): TGCGCCAGCAGTCAAAAGGGAAAGGGCCGCTTTAAGTGGCCCCTCCACTTT.

This clone was picked up many times. The rearrangement joins TRBV7-2 to TRBJ1-5; the D is unclear. Between the trimmed V and J ends, which lost 5 bases and 4 bases, there was a span of 15 bases. The CDR3 spans 15 residues. CDR1 and CDR2 (germline): SGHTA, FQGNSA. The CDR3 is CASSPPAWVNQPQHF. The CDR3 coding sequence is TGTGCCAGCAGCCCGCCCGCCTGGGTAAATCAGCCCCAGCATTTT. The full variable domain, its missing parts supplied by reference TRBV7-2 and TRBJ1-5, is GAGVSQSPSNKVTEKGKDVELRCDPISGHTALYWYRQSLGQGLEFLIYFQGNSAPDKSGLPSDRFSAERTGGSVSTLTIQRTQQEDSAVYLCASSPPAWVNQPQHFGDGTRLSIL.

V and J are TRBV2 and TRBJ2-3; no clear D gene. CDR1 and CDR2 (germline): SNHLY, FYNNEI. The ends were cut back, 6 bases at V and 0 bases at J, with 16 bases in the middle. CDR3 length: 16 residues. This CDR3 is CASREHSGGSTDTQYF. CDR3 in DNA: TGTGCCAGCAGGGAACACTCGGGCGGAAGCACAGATACGCAGTATTTT.

This sequence joins TRBV5-5 and TRBJ1-2; D is undetermined. The CDR3 has 13 amino acids. Germline V lookup: CDR1 SGHKS, CDR2 YYEKEE (reference sequence). V shed 4 bases and J shed 2 bases, with 9 bases lying between them. The chain's CDR3 is CASSPGTNYGYTF. Written as DNA, the CDR3 is TGTGCCAGCAGCCCCGGTACCAACTATGGCTACACCTTC.

The chain recombines TRBV6-6 with TRBJ1-1, with TRBD1 matching 11 bases. Germline CDR1 reads MNHNY; CDR2 reads SVGAGI (reference sequence). The J segment lost 4 bases and the V segment lost 5 bases, leaving 3 bases of the junction unmatched. The CDR3 covers 14 residues. The CDR3 reads CASSDGTGGTEAFF. CDR3 in DNA: TGTGCCAGCAGTGACGGGACAGGGGGCACTGAAGCTTTCTTT.

Ten or more counts support this clone. This chain uses TRBV12-5 with TRBJ1-4; D not resolved. CDR1 and CDR2 from the germline V gene are LGHNT and FRNRAP. Trimming removed 1 base at V and 8 bases at J, with 11 bases between. The CDR3 loop spans 14 amino acids. The CDR3 reads CASGLDPVEEKLFF. As DNA, the CDR3 is TGTGCTAGTGGTTTGGACCCGGTGGAAGAAAAACTGTTTTTT.

This clone came up a few times. The J gene is TRBJ2-1, the V gene TRBV5-8, with 9 bases fitting TRBD1. V was clipped by 0 bases and J by 3 bases; unmatched bases: 4. The CDR3 consists of 16 residues. CDR1 SGHTS and CDR2 YDEGEE come from the germline V gene. CDR3 bases: TGTGCCAGCAGCTTGGGCGGGACAGGGATCTACAATGAGCAGTTCTTC. As protein: CASSLGGTGIYNEQFF.

The chain recombines TRBV2 with TRBJ1-1; TRBD1 agrees at 7 bases. The germline gives CDR1 SNHLY, CDR2 FYNNEI. The junction had 8 bases not matched to a gene; V was cut back by 6 bases and J by 4 bases. CDR3 length: 14 residues. This CDR3 reads CASSDRQGGTEAFF. The CDR3 DNA follows: TGTGCCAGCAGCGATAGACAGGGTGGCACTGAAGCTTTCTTT.

This clone was observed a few times. The J gene is TRBJ2-1, the V gene TRBV5-1; unclear D gene. The germline V gene encodes CDR1 SGHRS and CDR2 YFSETQ. The CDR3 is 12 residues long. V gave up 5 bases and J gave up 3 bases, with 6 bases separating them. The CDR3 protein is CASRPDYNEQFF. CDR3 coding DNA: TGCGCCAGCAGGCCGGACTACAATGAGCAGTTCTTC.

The chain links TRBV30 to TRBJ2-6; no clear D gene. Germline V gives CDR1 GTSNPN, CDR2 SVGIG (reference sequence). Between the trimmed V and J ends, which lost 0 bases and 4 bases, there was a span of 1 base. The CDR3 is 12 amino acids. Here the CDR3 DNA reads TGTGCCTGGAGTGTGGGGGCCAACGTCCTGACTTTC. Its translation is CAWSVGANVLTF.